The clone carrying this T cell receptor beta chain was recorded many times. What it binds is unknown. It was by quantitative 5'-RACE with molecular barcodes that TCR beta libraries were made. TCRdb independently ran MiXCR on the 5' RACE reads; one entry per CDR3 protein. Of hundreds of thousands of distinct CDR3 sequences in the sample, 10% to 15% were seen once. The data are from a study of CD8 T cells in ankylosing spondylitis. Study results and caveats: Prior work had noted some motif variants in reactive arthritis blood and synovial fluid. CD8+ cells made up the disease-linked clones, which were relatively rare in peripheral blood. Matched ankylosing spondylitis synovial fluid reportedly showed significant enrichment of disease-linked clones. One TCR beta motif, made up of several highly homologous variants, appeared characteristic of ankylosing spondylitis blood.

Trimming took 7 bases from V and 3 from J, leaving 14 bases between them. The CDR3 is 14 amino acids. The germline gives CDR1 MNHNS, CDR2 SASEGT. Specimen: blood, either unsorted or a sorted T cell fraction (not recorded which). The TCR sequence derives from a male donor with ankylosing spondylitis. The chain joins TRBV6-1 to TRBJ2-3, with D hard to call. CDR3 in amino acids: CASKRPQRTDTQYF. CDR3 bases: TGTGCCAGCAAGAGACCTCAAAGGACAGATACGCAGTATTTT.